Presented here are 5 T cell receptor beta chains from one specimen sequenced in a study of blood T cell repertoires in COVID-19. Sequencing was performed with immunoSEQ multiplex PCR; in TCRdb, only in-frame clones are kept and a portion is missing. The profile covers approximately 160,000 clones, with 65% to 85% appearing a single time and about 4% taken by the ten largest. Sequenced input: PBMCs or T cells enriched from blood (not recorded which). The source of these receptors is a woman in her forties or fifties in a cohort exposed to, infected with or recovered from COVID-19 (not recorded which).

CDR3 DNA: TGTGCCAGCAGTTATAGAGGGACCCAGTACTTC. This gives the protein CASSYRGTQYF. The chain couples TRBV6-6 to TRBJ2-5; D call uncertain. The CDR3 runs 11 residues. Per germline, CDR1 MNHNY and CDR2 SVGAGI (reference sequence). V was shortened by 3 bases and J by 7 bases, with 6 bases between the two germline ends.

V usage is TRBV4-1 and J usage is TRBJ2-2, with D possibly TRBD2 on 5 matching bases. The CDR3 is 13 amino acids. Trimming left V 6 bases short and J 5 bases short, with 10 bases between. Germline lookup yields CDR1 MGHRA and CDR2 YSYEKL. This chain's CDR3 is CASREGRTGELFF. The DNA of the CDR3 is TGCGCCAGCAGGGAAGGGAGAACCGGGGAGCTGTTTTTT.

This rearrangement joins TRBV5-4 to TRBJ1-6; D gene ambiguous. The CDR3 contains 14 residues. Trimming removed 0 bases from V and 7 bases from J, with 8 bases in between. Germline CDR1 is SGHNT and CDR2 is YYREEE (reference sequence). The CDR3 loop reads CASSLVQANSPLHF. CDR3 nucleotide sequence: TGTGCCAGCAGCTTGGTCCAGGCAAATTCACCCCTCCACTTT.

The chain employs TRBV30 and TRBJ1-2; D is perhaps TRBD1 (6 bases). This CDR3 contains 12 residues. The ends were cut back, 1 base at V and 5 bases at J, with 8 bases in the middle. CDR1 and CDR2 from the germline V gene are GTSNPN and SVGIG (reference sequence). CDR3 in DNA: TGTGCCTGGAGTGGAACAGGGTATGGCTACACCTTC. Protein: CAWSGTGYGYTF.

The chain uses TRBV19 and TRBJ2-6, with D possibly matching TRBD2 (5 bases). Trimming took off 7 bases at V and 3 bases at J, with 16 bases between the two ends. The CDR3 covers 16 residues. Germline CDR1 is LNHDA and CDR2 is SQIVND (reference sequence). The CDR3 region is CASTIMGVGGANVLTF. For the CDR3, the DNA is TGTGCCAGTACCATCATGGGAGTCGGTGGGGCCAACGTCCTGACTTTC.